This is a list of T cell receptor beta chains from one sample in a study of PD-1 blockade in classical Hodgkin lymphoma. Libraries were prepared by immunoSEQ multiplex PCR; TCRdb keeps only in-frame clonotypes and omits some of them. Of roughly 10,000 clones in the sample, 70% to 80% were seen once. The sequencing here drew on peripheral blood mononuclear cells (PBMCs), taken before the second cycle of nivolumab. These receptors came from a human donor with classical Hodgkin lymphoma. The CDR3 runs from the conserved cysteine through the conserved F or W. A clone size is listed for some rows: how often the clone was seen (once, few, many), or a class if it is expanded.

J,V,size,CDR3
TRBJ2-7,TRBV11-2,.,CASRDPGQGHEQYF
TRBJ1-2,TRBV4-1,few,CASSPAAGKDYGYTF
TRBJ2-1,TRBV19,.,CASTHSGRAFYNEQFF
TRBJ2-1,TRBV5-4,.,CASSSGGIHNEQFF
TRBJ1-4,TRBV19,.,CASSRSQQGANEKLFF
TRBJ1-2,TRBV9,.,CASSPSGDSDYGYTF
TRBJ1-4,TRBV29-1,.,CSVEERGLTNEKLFF
TRBJ2-3,TRBV5-6,.,CASSLSGGSLFSTDTQYF
TRBJ2-6,TRBV4-1,once,CASSHGGLALSAGANVLTF
TRBJ2-5,TRBV19,.,CASKTQPGETQYF
TRBJ2-5,TRBV4-1,.,CASSPLITDHQYF
TRBJ1-2,TRBV27,.,CASSPQWVDRPRAGYTF
TRBJ1-3,TRBV11-2,.,CASSLDRTNVGGTIYF
TRBJ1-1,TRBV5-1,.,CASSLNAGLIMNTEAFF
TRBJ1-1,TRBV11-3,.,CASSLGQGEAFF
TRBJ2-3,TRBV9,.,CASSVGPGNTQYF
TRBJ2-1,TRBV6-6,.,CATLSGRAKNEQFF
TRBJ2-1,TRBV15,.,CATGLAGGNEQFF
TRBJ2-1,TRBV30,.,CASRGRGWPYNEQFF
TRBJ1-2,TRBV5-6,.,CASSLGGHTLETNYGYTF
TRBJ2-5,TRBV6-1,.,CASSVGTGGDLTQYF
TRBJ2-5,TRBV9,.,CASSVRLGAQETQYF
TRBJ2-2,TRBV5-1,.,CASSRGMNTGELFF
TRBJ2-3,TRBV4-2,.,CASSQDGTSGDITDTQYF
TRBJ1-5,TRBV18,.,CASSGDRGIWQPQHF
TRBJ1-2,TRBV7-6,.,CASARGTNYGYTF
TRBJ1-4,TRBV6-5,.,CASSRTRREKLFF
.,TRBV7-9,.,CASSFRGQSYEQYF
TRBJ2-7,TRBV2,.,CASFVNRYEQYF
TRBJ1-1,TRBV5-1,.,CASSLYVGNTEAFF
TRBJ2-6,TRBV19,.,CASSIEGSGANVLTF
TRBJ1-1,TRBV5-1,.,CASSLETENTEAFF
TRBJ2-7,TRBV7-8,.,CASSPEGFWRESTHEQYF
TRBJ2-7,TRBV28,.,CASSIASGMIEQYF
TRBJ1-5,TRBV30,.,CAWRGQGGNQPQHF
TRBJ2-3,TRBV5-1,once,CASSLDLAGTADTQYF
TRBJ1-5,TRBV6-1,.,CASSEAPGGNQPQHF